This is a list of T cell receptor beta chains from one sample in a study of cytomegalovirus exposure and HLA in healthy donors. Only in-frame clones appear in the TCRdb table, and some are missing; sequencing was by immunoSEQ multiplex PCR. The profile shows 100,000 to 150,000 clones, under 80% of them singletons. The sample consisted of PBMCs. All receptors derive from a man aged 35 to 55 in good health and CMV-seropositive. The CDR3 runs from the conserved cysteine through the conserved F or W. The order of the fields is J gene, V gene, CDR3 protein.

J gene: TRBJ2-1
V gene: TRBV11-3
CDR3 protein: CASSPGQGEVNEQFF

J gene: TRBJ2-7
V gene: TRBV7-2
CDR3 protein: CASSFGTVYEQYF

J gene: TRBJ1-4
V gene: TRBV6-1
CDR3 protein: CASSEMRGSEKLFF

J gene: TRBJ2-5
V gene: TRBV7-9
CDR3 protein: CASSFGLAGGQETQYF

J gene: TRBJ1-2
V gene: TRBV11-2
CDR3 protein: CASRGTGGYGYTF

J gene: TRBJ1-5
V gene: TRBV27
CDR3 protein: CASSKGTGNQPQHF

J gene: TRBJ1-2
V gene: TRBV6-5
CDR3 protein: CASSQNRVGYGYTF

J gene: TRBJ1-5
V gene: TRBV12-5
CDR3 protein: CASGSGRVLSNQPQHF

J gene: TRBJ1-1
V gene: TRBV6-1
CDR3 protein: CASGAGPMNTEAFF

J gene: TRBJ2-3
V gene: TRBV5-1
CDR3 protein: CASSLTSGGAADTQYF

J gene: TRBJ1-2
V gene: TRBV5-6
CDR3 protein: CASSLGLTGGTHGYTF

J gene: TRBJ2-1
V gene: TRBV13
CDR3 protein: CASSPGQGFDNEQFF

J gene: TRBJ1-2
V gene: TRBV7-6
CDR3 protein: CASSLSGWEYGYTF

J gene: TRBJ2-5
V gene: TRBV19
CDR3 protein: CASKGAGGLETQYF

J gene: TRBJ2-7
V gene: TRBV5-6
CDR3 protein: CASRVLGQNEQYF

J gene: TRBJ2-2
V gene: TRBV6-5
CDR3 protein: CATQTMSGELFF

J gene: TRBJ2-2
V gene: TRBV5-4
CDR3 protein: CASRLGGNTGELFF

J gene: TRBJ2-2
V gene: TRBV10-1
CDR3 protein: CASSGDRDTGELFF

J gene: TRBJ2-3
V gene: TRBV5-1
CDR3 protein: CASSLVAGVTDTQYF

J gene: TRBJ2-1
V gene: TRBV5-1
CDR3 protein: CASSLRSSYNEQFF

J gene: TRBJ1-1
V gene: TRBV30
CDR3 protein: CAWQQENTEAFF

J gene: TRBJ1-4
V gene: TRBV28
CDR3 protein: CASSSPTDSATNEKLFF

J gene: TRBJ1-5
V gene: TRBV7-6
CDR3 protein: CASSMTGDGNQPQHF

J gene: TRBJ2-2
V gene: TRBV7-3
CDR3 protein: CASSPNRGPNTGELFF

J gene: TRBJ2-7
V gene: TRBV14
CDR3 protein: CASSPDLAGAYEQYF

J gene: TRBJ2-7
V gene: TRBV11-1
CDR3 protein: CASSLGTQLSEQYF

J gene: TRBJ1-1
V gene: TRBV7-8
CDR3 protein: CASDSTGLNTEAFF

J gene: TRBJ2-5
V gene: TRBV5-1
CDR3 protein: CASSFGLAGIQETQYF

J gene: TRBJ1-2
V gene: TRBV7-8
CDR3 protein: CASSPILSDYGYTF

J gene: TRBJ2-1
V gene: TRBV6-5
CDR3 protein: CASSYEGTGYNEQFF

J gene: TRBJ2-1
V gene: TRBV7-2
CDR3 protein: CASSNQDKINNEQFF

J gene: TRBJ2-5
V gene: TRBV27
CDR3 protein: CASSPRGTGSETQYF

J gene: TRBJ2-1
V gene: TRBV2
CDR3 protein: CASRDPAGLAGNYNEQFF

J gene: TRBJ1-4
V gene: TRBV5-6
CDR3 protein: CASSLAGVREKLFF

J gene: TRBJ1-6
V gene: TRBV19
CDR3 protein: CASQGESGSSYNSPLHF

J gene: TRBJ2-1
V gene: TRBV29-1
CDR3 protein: CSVDDGTYNEQFF

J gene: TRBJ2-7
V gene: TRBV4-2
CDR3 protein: CASSQATSGGVYEQYF

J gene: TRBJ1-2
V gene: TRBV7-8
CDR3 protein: CASTPVVSGGYTF